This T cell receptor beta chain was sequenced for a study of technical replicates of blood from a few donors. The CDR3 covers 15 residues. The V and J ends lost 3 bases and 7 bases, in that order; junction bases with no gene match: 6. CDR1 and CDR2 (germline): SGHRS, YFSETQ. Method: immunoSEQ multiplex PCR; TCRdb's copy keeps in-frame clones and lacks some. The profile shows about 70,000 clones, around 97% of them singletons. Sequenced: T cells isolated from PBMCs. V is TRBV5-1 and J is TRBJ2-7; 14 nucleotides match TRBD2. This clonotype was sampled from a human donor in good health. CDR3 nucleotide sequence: TGCGCCAGCAGCTGGACTAGCGGGGGGCCGGGAGAGCAGTACTTC. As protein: CASSWTSGGPGEQYF.